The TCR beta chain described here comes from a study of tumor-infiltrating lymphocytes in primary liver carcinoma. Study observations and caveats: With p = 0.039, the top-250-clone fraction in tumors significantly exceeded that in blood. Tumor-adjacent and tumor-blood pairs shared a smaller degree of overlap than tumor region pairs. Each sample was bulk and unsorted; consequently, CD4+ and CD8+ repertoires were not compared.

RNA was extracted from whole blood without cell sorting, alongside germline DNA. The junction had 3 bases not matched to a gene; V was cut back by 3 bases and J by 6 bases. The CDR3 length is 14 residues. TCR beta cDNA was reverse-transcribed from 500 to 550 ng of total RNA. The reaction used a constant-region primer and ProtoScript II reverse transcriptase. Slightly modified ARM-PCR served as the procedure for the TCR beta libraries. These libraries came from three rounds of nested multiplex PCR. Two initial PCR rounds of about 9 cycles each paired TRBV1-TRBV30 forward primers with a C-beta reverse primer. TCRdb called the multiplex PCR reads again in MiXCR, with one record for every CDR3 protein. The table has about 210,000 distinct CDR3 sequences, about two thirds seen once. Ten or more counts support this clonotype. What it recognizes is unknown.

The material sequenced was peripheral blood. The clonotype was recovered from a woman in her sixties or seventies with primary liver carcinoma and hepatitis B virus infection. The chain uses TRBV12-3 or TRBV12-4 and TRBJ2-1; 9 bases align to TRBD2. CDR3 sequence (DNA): TGTGCCAGCAGTTTTGCGGGAGGGACCAATGAGCAGTTCTTC. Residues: CASSFAGGTNEQFF.